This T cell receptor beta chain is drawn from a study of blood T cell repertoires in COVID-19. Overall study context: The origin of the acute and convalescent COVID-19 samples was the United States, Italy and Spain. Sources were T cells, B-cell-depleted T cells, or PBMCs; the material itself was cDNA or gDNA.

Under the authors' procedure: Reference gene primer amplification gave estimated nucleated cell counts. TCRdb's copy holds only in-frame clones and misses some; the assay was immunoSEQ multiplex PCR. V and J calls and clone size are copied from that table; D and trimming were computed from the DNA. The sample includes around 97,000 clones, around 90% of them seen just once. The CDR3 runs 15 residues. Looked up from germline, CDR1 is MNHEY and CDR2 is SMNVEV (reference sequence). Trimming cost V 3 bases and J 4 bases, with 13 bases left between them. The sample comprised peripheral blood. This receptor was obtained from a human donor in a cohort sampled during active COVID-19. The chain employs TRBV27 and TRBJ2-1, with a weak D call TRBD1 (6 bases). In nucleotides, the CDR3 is TGTGCCAGCAGTTTGGGCCCAACAGGGTACAATGAGCAGTTCTTC. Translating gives CASSLGPTGYNEQFF.